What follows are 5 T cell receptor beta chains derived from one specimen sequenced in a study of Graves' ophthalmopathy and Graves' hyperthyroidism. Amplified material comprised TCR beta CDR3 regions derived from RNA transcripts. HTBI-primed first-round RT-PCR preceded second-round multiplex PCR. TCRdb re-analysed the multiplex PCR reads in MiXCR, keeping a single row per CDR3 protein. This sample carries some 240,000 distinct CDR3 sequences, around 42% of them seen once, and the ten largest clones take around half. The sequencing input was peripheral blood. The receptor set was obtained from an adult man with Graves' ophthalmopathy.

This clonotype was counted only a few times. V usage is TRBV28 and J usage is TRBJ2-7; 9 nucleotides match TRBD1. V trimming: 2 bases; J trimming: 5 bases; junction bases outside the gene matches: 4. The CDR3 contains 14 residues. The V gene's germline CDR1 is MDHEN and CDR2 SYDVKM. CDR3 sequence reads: CASSLGQGLDEQYF. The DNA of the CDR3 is TGTGCCAGCAGTTTAGGACAGGGGCTAGACGAGCAGTACTTC. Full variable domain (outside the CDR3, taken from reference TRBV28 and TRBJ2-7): DVKVTQSSRYLVKRTGEKVFLECVQDMDHENMFWYRQDPGLGLRLIYFSYDVKMKEKGDIPEGYSVSREKKERFSLILESASTNQTSMYLCASSLGQGLDEQYFGPGTRLTVT.

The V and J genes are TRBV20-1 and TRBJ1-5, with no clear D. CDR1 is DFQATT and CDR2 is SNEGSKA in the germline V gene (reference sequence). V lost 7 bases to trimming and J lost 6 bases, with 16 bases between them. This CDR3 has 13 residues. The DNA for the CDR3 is TGCAGTGTGTTGCGGGTGCGGGGTCAGCCCCAGCATTTT. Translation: CSVLRVRGQPQHF.

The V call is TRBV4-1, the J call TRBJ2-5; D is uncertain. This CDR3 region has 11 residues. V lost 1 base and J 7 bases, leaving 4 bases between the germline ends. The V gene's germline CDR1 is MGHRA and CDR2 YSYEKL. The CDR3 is CASSQVRTQYF. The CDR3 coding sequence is TGCGCCAGCAGCCAAGTGAGGACCCAGTACTTC.

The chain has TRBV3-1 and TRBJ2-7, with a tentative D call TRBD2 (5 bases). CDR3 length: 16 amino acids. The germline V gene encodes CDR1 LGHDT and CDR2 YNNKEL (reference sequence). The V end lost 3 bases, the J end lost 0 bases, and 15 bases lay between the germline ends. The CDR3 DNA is TGTGCCAGCAGCCAGCCCCTCGAGCGGAGCTCCTACGAGCAGTACTTC. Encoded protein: CASSQPLERSSYEQYF.

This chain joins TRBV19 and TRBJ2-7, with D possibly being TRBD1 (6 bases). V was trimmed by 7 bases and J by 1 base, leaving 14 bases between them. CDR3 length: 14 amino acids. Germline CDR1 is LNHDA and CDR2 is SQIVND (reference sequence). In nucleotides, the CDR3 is TGTGCCAGTAAAGCCGGGGACACTTCCTACGAGCAGTACTTC. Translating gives CASKAGDTSYEQYF.